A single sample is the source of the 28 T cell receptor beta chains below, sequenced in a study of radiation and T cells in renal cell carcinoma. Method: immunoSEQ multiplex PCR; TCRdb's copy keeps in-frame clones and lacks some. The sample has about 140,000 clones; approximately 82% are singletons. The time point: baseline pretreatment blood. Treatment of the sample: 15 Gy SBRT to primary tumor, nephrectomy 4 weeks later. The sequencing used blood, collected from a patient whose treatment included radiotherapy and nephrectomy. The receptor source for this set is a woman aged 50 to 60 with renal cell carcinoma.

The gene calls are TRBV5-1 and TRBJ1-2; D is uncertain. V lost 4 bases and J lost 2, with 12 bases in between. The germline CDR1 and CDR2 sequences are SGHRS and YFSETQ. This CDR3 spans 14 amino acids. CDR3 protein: CASSPDGLNYGYTF. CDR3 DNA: TGCGCCAGCAGCCCGGACGGACTAAACTATGGCTACACCTTC.

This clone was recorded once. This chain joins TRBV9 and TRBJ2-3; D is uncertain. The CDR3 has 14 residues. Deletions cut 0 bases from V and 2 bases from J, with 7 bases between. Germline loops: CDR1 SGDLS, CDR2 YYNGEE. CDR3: CASSVESVTDTQYF. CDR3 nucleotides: TGTGCCAGCAGCGTAGAGTCGGTCACAGATACGCAGTATTTT.

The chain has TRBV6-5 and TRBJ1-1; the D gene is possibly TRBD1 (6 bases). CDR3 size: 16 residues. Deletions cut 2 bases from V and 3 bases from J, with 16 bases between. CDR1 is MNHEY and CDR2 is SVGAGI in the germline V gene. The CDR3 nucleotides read TGTGCCAGCAGTTACCGCTTTACAGGGCGGGACACTGAAGCTTTCTTT. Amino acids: CASSYRFTGRDTEAFF.

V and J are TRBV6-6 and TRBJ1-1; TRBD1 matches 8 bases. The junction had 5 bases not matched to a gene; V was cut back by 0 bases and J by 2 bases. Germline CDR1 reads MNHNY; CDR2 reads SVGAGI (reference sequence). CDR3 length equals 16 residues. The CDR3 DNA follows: TGTGCCAGCAGTTACTCGTCAGGGGGCCGCAACACTGAAGCTTTCTTT. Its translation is CASSYSSGGRNTEAFF.

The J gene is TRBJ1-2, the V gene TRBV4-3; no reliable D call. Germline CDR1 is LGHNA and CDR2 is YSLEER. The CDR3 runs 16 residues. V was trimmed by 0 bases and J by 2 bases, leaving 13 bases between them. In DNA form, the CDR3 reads TGCGCCAGCAGCCAAGATCTGGAGAAGGGCAACTATGGCTACACCTTC. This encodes CASSQDLEKGNYGYTF.

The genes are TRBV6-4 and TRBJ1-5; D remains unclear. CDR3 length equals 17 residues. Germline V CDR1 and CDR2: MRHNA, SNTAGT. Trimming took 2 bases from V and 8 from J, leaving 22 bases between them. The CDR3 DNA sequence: TGTGCCAGCAGTGACCCCCTGTGGATCGTTTTAGTGGAGCCCCAGCATTTT. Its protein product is CASSDPLWIVLVEPQHF.

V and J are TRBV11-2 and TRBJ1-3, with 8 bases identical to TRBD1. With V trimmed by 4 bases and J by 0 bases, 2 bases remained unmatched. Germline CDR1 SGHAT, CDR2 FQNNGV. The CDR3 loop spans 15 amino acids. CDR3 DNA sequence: TGTGCCAGCAGCTCGGGACAGGCCTCTGGAAACACCATATATTTT. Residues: CASSSGQASGNTIYF.

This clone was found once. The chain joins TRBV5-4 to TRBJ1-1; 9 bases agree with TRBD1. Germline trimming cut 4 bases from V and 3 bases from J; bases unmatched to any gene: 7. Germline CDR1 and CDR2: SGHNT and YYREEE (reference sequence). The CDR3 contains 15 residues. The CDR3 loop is CASSGVTGGDTEAFF. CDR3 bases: TGTGCCAGCAGCGGGGTAACAGGGGGCGACACTGAAGCTTTCTTT.

The CDR3, as DNA: TGTGCCAGCAGCTCCCACCCAGGGGGTGCTGGAAACACCATATATTTT. It encodes CASSSHPGGAGNTIYF. The rearrangement uses TRBV9 and TRBJ1-3; 7 positions match TRBD1. The V gene end was trimmed by 4 bases and the J gene end by 2 bases; junction bases not matched to a gene: 9. Germline CDR1 SGDLS, CDR2 YYNGEE. This CDR3 contains 16 residues. The whole variable domain, remainder taken from reference TRBV9 and TRBJ1-3, is DSGVTQTPKHLITATGQRVTLRCSPRSGDLSVYWYQQSLDQGLQFLIQYYNGEERAKGNILERFSAQQFPDLHSELNLSSLELGDSALYFCASSSHPGGAGNTIYFGEGSWLTVV.

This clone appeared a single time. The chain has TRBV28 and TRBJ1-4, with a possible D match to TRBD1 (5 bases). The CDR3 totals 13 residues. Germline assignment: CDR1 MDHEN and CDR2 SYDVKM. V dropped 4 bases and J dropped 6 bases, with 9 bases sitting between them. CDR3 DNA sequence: TGTGCCAGCAGTTCGGGGGGGGATGAAAAACTGTTTTTT. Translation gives CASSSGGDEKLFF.

The CDR3 coding sequence is TGTGCCAGCAGCTTGGACAGGGGGCTTAGTTCACCCCTCCACTTT. Amino acid sequence: CASSLDRGLSSPLHF. J is TRBJ1-6 and V is TRBV5-4; 9 nucleotides match TRBD1. In germline, CDR1 is SGHNT, CDR2 YYREEE (reference sequence). The trim removed 0 bases at V and 9 bases at J, leaving 4 bases unmatched. CDR3 length equals 15 residues.

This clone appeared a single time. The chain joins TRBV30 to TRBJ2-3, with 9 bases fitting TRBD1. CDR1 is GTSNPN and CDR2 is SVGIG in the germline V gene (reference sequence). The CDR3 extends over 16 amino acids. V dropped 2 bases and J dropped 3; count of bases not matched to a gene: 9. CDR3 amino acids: CAWSTPGQGLTDTQYF. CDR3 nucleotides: TGTGCCTGGAGTACACCGGGACAGGGACTTACAGATACGCAGTATTTT.

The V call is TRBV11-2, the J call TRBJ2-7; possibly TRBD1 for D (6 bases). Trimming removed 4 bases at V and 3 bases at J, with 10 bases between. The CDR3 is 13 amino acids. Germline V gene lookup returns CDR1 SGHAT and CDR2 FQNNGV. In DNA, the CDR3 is TGTGCCAGCAGCTCTGGGACACTCTACGAGCAGTACTTC. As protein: CASSSGTLYEQYF.

Here the CDR3 DNA reads TGCGCCAGCAGCCGTGGAGGGACAGGGTTAGAGACCCAGTACTTC. This translates into CASSRGGTGLETQYF. This chain connects TRBV4-1 to TRBJ2-5; the match to TRBD1 covers 9 bases. CDR1 is MGHRA, CDR2 YSYEKL, per germline. Germline trimming cut 4 bases from V and 4 bases from J; bases unmatched to any gene: 7. This CDR3 is built from 15 residues.

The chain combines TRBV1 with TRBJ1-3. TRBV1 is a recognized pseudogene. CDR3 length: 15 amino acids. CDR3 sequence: CTSRPAMDSGNTIYF. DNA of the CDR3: TGCACCAGCAGACCAGCAATGGACTCTGGAAACACCATATATTTT.

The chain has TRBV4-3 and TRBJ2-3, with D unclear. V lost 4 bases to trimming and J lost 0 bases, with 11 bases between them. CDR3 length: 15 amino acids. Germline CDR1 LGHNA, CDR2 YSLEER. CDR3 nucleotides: TGCGCCAGCAGCCGTCGTCGTTTAAGCACAGATACGCAGTATTTT. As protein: CASSRRRLSTDTQYF.

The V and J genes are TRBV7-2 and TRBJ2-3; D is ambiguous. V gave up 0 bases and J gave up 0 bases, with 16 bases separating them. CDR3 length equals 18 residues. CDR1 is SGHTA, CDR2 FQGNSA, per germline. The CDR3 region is CASSLASLGGLSTDTQYF. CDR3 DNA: TGTGCCAGCAGCTTAGCCTCCCTGGGTGGGTTAAGCACAGATACGCAGTATTTT.

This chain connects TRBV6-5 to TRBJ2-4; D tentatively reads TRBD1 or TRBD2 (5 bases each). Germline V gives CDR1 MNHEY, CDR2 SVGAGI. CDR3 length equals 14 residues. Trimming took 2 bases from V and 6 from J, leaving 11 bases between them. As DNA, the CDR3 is TGTGCCAGCAGTTACGGGGCAGGACTAAACATTCAGTACTTC. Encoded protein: CASSYGAGLNIQYF.

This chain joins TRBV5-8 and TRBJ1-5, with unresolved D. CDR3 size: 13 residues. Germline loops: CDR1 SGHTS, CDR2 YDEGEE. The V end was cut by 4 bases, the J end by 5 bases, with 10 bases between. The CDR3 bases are TGTGCCAGCAGCCGTGGGGTTTATCAGCCCCAGCATTTT. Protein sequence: CASSRGVYQPQHF.

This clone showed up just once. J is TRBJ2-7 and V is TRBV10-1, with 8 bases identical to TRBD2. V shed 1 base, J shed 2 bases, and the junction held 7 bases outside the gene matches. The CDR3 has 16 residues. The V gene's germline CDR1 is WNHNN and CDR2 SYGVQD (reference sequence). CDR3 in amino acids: CASSEFTSGTPYEQYF. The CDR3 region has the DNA TGCGCCAGCAGTGAGTTCACTAGCGGTACCCCCTACGAGCAGTACTTC.

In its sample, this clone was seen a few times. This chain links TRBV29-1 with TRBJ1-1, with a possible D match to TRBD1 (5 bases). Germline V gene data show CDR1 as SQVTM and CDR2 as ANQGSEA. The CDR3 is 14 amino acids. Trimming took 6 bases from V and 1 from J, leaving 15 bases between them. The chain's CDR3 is CSVLPDSENTEAFF. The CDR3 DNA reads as TGCAGCGTCCTTCCCGACAGTGAGAACACTGAAGCTTTCTTT.

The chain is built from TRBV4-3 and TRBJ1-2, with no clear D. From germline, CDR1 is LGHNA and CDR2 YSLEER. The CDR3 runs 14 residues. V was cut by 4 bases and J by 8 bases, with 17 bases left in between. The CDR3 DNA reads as TGCGCCAGCAGCCCCGCCGGGAGCTCCGCGGGCTACACCTTC. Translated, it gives CASSPAGSSAGYTF.

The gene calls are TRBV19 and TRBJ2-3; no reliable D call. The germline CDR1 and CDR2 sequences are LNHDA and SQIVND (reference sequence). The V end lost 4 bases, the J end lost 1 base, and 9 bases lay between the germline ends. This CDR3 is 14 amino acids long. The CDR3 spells CASSTLLGTDTQYF. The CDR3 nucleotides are TGTGCCAGTAGTACATTGTTAGGCACAGATACGCAGTATTTT. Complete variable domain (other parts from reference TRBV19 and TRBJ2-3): DGGITQSPKYLFRKEGQNVTLSCEQNLNHDAMYWYRQDPGQGLRLIYYSQIVNDFQKGDIAEGYSVSREKKESFPLTVTSAQKNPTAFYLCASSTLLGTDTQYFGPGTRLTVL.

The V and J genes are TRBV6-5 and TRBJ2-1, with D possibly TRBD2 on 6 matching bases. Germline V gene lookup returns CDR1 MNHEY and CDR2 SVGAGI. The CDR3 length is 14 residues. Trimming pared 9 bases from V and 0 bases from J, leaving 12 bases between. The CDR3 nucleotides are TGTGCCAGTCTGGGAGGAAGCTCCTACAATGAGCAGTTCTTC. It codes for CASLGGSSYNEQFF.

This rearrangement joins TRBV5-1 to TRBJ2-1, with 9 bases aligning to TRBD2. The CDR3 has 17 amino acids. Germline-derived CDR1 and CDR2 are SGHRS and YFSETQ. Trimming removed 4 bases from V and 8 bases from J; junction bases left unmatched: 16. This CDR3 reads CASSPTPSGTVAYEQFF. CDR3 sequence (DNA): TGCGCCAGCAGCCCCACCCCTAGCGGGACAGTAGCCTATGAGCAGTTCTTC.

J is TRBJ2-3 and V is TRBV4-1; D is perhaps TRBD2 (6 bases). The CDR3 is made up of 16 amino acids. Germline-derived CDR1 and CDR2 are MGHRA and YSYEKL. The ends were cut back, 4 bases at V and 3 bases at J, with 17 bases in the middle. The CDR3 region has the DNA TGCGCCAGCAGCCCGGCTGGACGGGAGTTGACAGATACGCAGTATTTT. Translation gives CASSPAGRELTDTQYF.

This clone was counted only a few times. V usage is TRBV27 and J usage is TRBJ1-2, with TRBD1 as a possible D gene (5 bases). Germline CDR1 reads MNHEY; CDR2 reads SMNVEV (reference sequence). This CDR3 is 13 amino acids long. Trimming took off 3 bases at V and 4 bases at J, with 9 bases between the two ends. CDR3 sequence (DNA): TGTGCCAGCAGTTTTCGGGGGACCTATGGCTACACCTTC. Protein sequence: CASSFRGTYGYTF.

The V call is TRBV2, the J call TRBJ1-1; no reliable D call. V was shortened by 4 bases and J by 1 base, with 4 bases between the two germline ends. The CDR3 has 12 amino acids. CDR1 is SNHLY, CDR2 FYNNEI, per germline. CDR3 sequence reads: CASSVQNTEAFF. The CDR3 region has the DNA TGTGCCAGCAGTGTCCAGAACACTGAAGCTTTCTTT.